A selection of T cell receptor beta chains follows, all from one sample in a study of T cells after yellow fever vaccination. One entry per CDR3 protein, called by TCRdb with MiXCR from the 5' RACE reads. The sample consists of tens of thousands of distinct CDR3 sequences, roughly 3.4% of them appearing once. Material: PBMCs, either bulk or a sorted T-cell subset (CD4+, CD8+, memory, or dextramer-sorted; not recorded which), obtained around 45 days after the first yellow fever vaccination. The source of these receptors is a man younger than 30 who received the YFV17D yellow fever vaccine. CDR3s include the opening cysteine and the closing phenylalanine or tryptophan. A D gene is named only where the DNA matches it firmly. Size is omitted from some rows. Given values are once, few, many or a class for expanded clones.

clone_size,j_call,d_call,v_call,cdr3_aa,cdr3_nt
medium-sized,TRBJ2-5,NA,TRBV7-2,CASLRGETQYF,TGTGCCAGCCTGAGGGGGGAGACCCAGTACTTC
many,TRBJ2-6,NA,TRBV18,CASSPQGSGANVLTF,TGTGCCAGCTCACCTCAGGGGTCTGGGGCCAACGTCCTGACTTTC
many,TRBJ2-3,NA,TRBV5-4,CASSSWTTQTDTQYF,TGTGCCAGCAGCTCATGGACAACTCAGACAGATACGCAGTATTTT
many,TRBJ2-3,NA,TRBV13,CASSFGGGRGTDTQYF,TGTGCCAGCAGCTTCGGAGGGGGCAGGGGGACAGATACGCAGTATTTT
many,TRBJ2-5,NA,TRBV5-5,CASSPSGRETQYF,TGTGCCAGCAGCCCCTCAGGCCGAGAGACCCAGTACTTC
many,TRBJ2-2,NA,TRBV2,CASRTQGGTGELFF,TGTGCCAGCAGGACCCAGGGGGGCACCGGGGAGCTGTTTTTT
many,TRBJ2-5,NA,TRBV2,CASSEWASLETQYF,TGTGCCAGCAGTGAATGGGCTAGCCTAGAGACCCAGTACTTC
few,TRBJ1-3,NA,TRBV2,CASCSVPWPILSGNTIYF,TGTGCCAGCTGTTCGGTACCCTGGCCGATCCTCTCTGGAAACACCATATATTTT
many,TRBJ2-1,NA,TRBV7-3,CASSLNPSYNEQFF,TGTGCCAGCAGCTTAAATCCGTCCTACAATGAGCAGTTCTTC
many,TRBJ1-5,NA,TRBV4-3,CASSQDLVSLNQPQHF,TGCGCCAGCAGCCAAGATTTGGTCAGTCTCAATCAGCCCCAGCATTTT
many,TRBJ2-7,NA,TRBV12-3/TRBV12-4,CASSSGASLEQYF,TGTGCCAGCAGTTCCGGGGCCTCCCTGGAGCAGTACTTC
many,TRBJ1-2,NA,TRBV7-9,CASSKTDYGYTF,TGTGCCAGCAGCAAGACAGATTATGGCTACACCTTC
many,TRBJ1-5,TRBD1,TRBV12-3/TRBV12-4,CASSPSGQTSNQPQHF,TGTGCCAGCAGTCCGTCGGGACAGACTAGCAATCAGCCCCAGCATTTT
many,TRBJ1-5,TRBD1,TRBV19,CASSPGGRNQPQHF,TGTGCCAGTAGCCCAGGGGGAAGAAATCAGCCCCAGCATTTT
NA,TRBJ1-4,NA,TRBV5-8,CASTPQRGLFF,TGTGCCAGCACCCCACAAAGAGGACTGTTTTTT
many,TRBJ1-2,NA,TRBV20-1,CSASTGRIDGYTF,TGCAGTGCTAGTACAGGGAGAATCGATGGCTACACCTTC
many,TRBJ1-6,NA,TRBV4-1,CASSQELSSPLHF,TGCGCCAGCAGCCAAGAGCTCAGTTCACCCCTCCACTTT
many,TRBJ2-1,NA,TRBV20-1,CSARDPQVGHNEQFF,TGCAGTGCTAGAGATCCCCAGGTCGGGCACAATGAGCAGTTCTTC
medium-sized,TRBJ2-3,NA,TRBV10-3,CAITSGSSTDTQYF,TGTGCCATCACCAGCGGATCTAGCACAGATACGCAGTATTTT
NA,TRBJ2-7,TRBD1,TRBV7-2,CASSVAGQGTYEQYF,TGTGCCAGCAGCGTCGCGGGACAGGGTACCTACGAGCAGTACTTC